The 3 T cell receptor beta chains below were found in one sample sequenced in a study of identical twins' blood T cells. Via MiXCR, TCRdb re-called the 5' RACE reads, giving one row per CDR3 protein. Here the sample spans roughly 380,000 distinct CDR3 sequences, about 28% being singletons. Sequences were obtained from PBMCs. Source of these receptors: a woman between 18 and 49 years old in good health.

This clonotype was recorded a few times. The CDR3 region has the DNA TGTGCCAGCAGTGAACCCGGGGGTAATGAAAAACTGTTTTTT. This sequence encodes CASSEPGGNEKLFF. The rearrangement joins TRBV25-1 to TRBJ1-4; TRBD1 might be the D (5 bases). This CDR3 is built from 14 residues. The ends were cut back, 2 bases at V and 4 bases at J, with 8 bases in the middle. CDR1 MGHDK and CDR2 SYGVNS come from the germline V gene. Full variable domain (outside the CDR3, taken from reference TRBV25-1 and TRBJ1-4): EADIYQTPRYLVIGTGKKITLECSQTMGHDKMYWYQQDPGMELHLIHYSYGVNSTEKGDLSSESTVSRIRTEHFPLTLESARPSHTSQYLCASSEPGGNEKLFFGSGTQLSVL.

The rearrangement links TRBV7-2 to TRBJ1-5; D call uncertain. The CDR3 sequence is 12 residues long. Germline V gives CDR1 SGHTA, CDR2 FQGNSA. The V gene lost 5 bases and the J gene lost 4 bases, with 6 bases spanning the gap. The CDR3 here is CASSAPNQPQHF. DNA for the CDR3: TGTGCCAGCAGCGCACCAAATCAGCCCCAGCATTTT.

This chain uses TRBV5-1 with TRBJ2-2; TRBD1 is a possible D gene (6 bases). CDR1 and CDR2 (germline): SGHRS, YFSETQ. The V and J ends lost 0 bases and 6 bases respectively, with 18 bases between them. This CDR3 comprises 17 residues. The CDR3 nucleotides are TGCGCCAGCAGCTTGGAGGGGTACGGACAGTTGGCCGGGGAGCTGTTTTTT. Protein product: CASSLEGYGQLAGELFF. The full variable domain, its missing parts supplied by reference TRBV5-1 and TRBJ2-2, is KAGVTQTPRYLIKTRGQQVTLSCSPISGHRSVSWYQQTPGQGLQFLFEYFSETQRNKGNFPGRFSGRQFSNSRSEMNVSTLELGDSALYLCASSLEGYGQLAGELFFGEGSRLTVL.